The 2 T cell receptor beta chains in this list originate from one sample, sequenced in a study of CD8+CD57+ T cells in acquired aplastic anemia. Genomic DNA acted as the template from which TCR beta VDJ combination and CDR3 sequence profiling were carried out. Via MiXCR, TCRdb re-called the reads, giving one row per CDR3 protein. The data show around 400,000 distinct CDR3 sequences, 60% to 80% seen once. Material for sequencing was sorted CD4+, CD8+, or CD8+CD57+ T cells (not recorded which) from PBMCs. These receptors were collected from a human donor in good health, serving as a control.

In this sample, this clonotype turned up many times. The J gene is TRBJ2-7, the V gene TRBV20-1, with TRBD2 identical over 8 bases. The CDR3 sequence is 15 residues long. The germline V gene has CDR1 DFQATT and CDR2 SNEGSKA (reference sequence). After removal of 5 bases from V and 1 base from J, the junction contained 10 bases not matched to a gene. The CDR3 DNA follows: TGCAGTGCTTCAAACCCGGGACTAGGGTCCTACGAGCAGTACTTC. Translating gives CSASNPGLGSYEQYF.

This clonotype was found many times. The rearrangement uses TRBV20-1 and TRBJ2-7; tentatively, D is TRBD1 (5 bases). V shed 2 bases and J shed 3 bases, with 8 bases lying between them. Per germline, CDR1 DFQATT and CDR2 SNEGSKA (reference sequence). The CDR3 has 12 residues. The DNA for the CDR3 is TGCAGTGCTAGACAGGGCGGCTACGAGCAGTACTTC. Residues: CSARQGGYEQYF.